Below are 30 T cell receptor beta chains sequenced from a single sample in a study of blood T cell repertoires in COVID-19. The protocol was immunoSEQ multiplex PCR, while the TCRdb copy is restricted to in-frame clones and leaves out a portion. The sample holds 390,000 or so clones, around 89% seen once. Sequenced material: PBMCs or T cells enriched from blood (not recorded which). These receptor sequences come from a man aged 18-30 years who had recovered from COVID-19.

The CDR3 DNA follows: TGTGCCAGCAGCGCGGGGGGTGGCTACACCTTC. This encodes CASSAGGGYTF. The V gene is TRBV7-6, the J gene TRBJ1-2; D perhaps matches TRBD1 (5 bases). CDR3 length: 11 residues. Germline lookup yields CDR1 SGHVS and CDR2 FNYEAQ. Trimming stripped 5 bases from V and 7 bases from J, with 8 bases between. Using reference TRBV7-6 and TRBJ1-2 for the parts outside the CDR3, the full variable domain is GAGVSQSPRYKVTKRGQDVALRCDPISGHVSLYWYRQALGQGPEFLTYFNYEAQQDKSGLPNDRFSAERPEGSISTLTIQRTEQRDSAMYRCASSAGGGYTFGSGTRLTVV.

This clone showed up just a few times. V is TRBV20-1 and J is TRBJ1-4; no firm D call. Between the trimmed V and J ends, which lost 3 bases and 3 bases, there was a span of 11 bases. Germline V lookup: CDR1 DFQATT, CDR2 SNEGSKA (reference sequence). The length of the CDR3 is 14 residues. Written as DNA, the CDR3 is TGCAGTGCTAGTCGAGGGCTCCCTAATGAAAAACTGTTTTTT. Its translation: CSASRGLPNEKLFF.

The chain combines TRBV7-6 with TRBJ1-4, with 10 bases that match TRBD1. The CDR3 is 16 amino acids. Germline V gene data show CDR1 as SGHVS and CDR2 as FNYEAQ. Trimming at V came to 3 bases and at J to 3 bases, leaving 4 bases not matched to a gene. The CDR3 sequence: CASSLGQGRANEKLFF. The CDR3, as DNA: TGTGCCAGCAGCTTGGGACAGGGGAGAGCTAATGAAAAACTGTTTTTT.

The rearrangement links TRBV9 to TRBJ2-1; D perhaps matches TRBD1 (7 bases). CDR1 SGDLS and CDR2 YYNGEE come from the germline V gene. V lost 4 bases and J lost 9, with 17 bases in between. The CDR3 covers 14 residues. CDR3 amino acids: CASSLNSGGGEQFF. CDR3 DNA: TGTGCCAGCAGCTTAAACTCAGGGGGAGGTGAGCAGTTCTTC.

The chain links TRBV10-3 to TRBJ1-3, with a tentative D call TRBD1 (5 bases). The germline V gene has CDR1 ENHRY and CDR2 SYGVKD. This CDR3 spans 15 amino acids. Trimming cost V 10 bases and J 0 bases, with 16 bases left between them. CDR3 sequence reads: CATGRQGSSGNTIYF. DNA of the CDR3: TGTGCCACAGGTCGGCAGGGAAGCTCTGGAAACACCATATATTTT.

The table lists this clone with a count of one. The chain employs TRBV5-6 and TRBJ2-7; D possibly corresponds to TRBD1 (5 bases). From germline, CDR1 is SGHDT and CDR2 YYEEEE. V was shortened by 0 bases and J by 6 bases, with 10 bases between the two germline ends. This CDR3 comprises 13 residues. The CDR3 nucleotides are TGTGCCAGCAGCTTGGAGGGGATCGGCGAGCAGTACTTC. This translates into CASSLEGIGEQYF.

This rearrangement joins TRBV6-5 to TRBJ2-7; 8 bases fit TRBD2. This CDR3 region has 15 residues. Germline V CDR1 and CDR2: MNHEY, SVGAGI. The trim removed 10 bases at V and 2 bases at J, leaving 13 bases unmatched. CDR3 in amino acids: CATLRWTSWTYEQYF. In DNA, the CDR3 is TGTGCCACCCTGAGGTGGACTAGCTGGACCTACGAGCAGTACTTC.

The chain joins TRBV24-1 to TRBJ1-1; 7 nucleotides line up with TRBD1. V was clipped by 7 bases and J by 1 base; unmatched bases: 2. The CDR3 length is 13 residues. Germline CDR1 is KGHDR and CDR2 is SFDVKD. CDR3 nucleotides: TGTGCCACCAGAGGGACAGAGAACACTGAAGCTTTCTTT. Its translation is CATRGTENTEAFF.

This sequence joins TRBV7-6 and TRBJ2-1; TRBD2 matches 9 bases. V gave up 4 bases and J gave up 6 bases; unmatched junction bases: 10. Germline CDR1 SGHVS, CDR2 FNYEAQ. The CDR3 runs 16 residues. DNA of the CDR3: TGTGCCAGCAGCTCAACGGGACTAGCTTTTTCCAATGAGCAGTTCTTC. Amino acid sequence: CASSSTGLAFSNEQFF.

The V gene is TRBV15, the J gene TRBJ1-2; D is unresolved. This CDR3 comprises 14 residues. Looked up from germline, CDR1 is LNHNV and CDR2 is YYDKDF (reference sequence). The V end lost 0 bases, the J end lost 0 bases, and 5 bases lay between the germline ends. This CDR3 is CATSRDVTNYGYTF. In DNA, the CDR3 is TGTGCCACCAGCAGAGATGTAACTAACTATGGCTACACCTTC.

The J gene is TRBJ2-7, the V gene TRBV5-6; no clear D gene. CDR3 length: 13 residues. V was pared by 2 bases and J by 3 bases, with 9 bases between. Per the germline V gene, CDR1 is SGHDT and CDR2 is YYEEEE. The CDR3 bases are TGTGCCAGCAGCTTCAAACAGATCTACGAGCAGTACTTC. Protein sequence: CASSFKQIYEQYF. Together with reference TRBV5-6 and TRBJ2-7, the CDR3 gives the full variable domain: DAGVTQSPTHLIKTRGQQVTLRCSPKSGHDTVSWYQQALGQGPQFIFQYYEEEERQRGNFPDRFSGHQFPNYSSELNVNALLLGDSALYLCASSFKQIYEQYFGPGTRLTVT.

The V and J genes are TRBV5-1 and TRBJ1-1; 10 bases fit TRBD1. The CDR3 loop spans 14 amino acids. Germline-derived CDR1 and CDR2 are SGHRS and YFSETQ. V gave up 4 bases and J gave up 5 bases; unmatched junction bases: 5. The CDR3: CASSLGTGVTEAFF. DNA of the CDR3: TGCGCCAGCAGCCTTGGGACAGGGGTTACTGAAGCTTTCTTT. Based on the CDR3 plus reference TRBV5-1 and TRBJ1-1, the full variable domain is KAGVTQTPRYLIKTRGQQVTLSCSPISGHRSVSWYQQTPGQGLQFLFEYFSETQRNKGNFPGRFSGRQFSNSRSEMNVSTLELGDSALYLCASSLGTGVTEAFFGQGTRLTVV.

CDR3 sequence reads: CASSAGGHPGNEQFF. The CDR3 region has the DNA TGTGCCAGCAGCGCGGGGGGACACCCAGGCAATGAGCAGTTCTTC. V usage is TRBV9 and J usage is TRBJ2-1; D is perhaps TRBD2 (7 bases). This CDR3 has 15 residues. V was pared by 3 bases and J by 6 bases, with 16 bases between. Germline CDR1 SGDLS, CDR2 YYNGEE.

As DNA, the CDR3 is TGTGCCAGCAGCGGGGAGTTGGCTAATTCACCCCTCCACTTT. Amino acid sequence: CASSGELANSPLHF. V usage is TRBV9 and J usage is TRBJ1-6; D gene uncertain. CDR1 is SGDLS and CDR2 is YYNGEE in the germline V gene. This CDR3 spans 14 amino acids. V was pared by 3 bases and J by 6 bases, with 10 bases between.

The CDR3: CASSPRALEIEPLHF. Written as DNA, the CDR3 is TGTGCCAGCTCGCCCAGGGCCCTAGAGATCGAACCCCTCCACTTT. The chain links TRBV18 to TRBJ1-6; weak D call: TRBD1 (5 bases). Between the trimmed V and J ends, which lost 6 bases and 12 bases, there was a span of 21 bases. Germline assignment: CDR1 KGHSH and CDR2 LQKENI. This CDR3 region has 15 residues.

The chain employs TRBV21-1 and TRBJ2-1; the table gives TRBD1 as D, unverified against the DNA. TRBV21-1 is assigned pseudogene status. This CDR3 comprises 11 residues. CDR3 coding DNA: TGTGCCAGCAGCCCGCAGGGGGTCGCTTTCTTC. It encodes CASSPQGVAFF.

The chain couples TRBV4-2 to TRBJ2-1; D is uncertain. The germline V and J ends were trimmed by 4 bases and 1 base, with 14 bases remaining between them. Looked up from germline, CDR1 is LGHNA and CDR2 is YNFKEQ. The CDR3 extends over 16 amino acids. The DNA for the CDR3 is TGTGCCAGCAGCCTGAGGCCGTTGGATTCCTACAATGAGCAGTTCTTC. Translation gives CASSLRPLDSYNEQFF.

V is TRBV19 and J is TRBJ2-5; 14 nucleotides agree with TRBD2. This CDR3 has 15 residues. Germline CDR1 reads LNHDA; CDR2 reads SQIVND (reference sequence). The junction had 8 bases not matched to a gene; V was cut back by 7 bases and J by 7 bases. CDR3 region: CASTQGLAGDRTQYF. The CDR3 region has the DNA TGTGCCAGTACCCAGGGACTAGCGGGGGATCGGACCCAGTACTTC.

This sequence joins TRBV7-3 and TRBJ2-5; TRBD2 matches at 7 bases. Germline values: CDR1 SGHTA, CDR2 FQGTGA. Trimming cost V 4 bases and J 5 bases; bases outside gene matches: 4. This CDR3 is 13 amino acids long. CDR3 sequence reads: CASSSHSGETQYF. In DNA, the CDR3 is TGTGCCAGCAGCTCGCATAGCGGGGAGACCCAGTACTTC. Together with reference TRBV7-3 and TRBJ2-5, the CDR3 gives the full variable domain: GAGVSQTPSNKVTEKGKYVELRCDPISGHTALYWYRQSLGQGPEFLIYFQGTGAADDSGLPNDRFFAVRPEGSVSTLKIQRTERGDSAVYLCASSSHSGETQYFGPGTRLLVL.

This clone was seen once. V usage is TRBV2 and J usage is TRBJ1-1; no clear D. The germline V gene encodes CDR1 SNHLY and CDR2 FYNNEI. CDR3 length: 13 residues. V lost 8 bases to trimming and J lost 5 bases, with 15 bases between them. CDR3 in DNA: TGTGCCAGCCTAAGTGTTGTGGTTACTGAAGCTTTCTTT. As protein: CASLSVVVTEAFF. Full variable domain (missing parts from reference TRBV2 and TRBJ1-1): EPEVTQTPSHQVTQMGQEVILRCVPISNHLYFYWYRQILGQKVEFLVSFYNNEISEKSEIFDDQFSVERPDGSNFTLKIRSTKLEDSAMYFCASLSVVVTEAFFGQGTRLTVV.

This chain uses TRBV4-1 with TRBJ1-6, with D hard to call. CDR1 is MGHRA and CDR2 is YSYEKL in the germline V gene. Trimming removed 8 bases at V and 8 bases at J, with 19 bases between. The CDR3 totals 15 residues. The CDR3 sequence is CASCPAGGLYSPLHF. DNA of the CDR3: TGCGCCAGCTGTCCAGCCGGAGGTCTCTATTCACCCCTCCACTTT.

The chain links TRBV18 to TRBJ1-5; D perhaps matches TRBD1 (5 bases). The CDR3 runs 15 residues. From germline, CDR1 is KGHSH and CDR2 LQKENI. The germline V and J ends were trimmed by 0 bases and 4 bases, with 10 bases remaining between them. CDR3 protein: CASSPPGVGNQPQHF. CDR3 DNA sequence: TGTGCCAGCTCACCACCAGGGGTAGGGAATCAGCCCCAGCATTTT. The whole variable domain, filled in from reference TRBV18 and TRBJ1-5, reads NAGVMQNPRHLVRRRGQEARLRCSPMKGHSHVYWYRQLPEEGLKFMVYLQKENIIDESGMPKERFSAEFPKEGPSILRIQQVVRGDSAAYFCASSPPGVGNQPQHFGDGTRLSIL.

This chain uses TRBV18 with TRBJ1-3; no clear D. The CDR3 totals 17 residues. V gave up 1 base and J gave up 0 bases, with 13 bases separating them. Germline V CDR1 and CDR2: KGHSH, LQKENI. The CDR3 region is CASSPLWSRNSGNTIYF. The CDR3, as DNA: TGTGCCAGCTCACCACTCTGGAGCCGTAACTCTGGAAACACCATATATTTT.

The CDR3 DNA is TGCGCCAGCAGCTTGGTGGCAGGGAGGTACAATGAGCAGTTCTTC. Residues: CASSLVAGRYNEQFF. The chain combines TRBV5-1 with TRBJ2-1; possibly TRBD2 for D (6 bases). Germline CDR1 and CDR2: SGHRS and YFSETQ. V was pared by 0 bases and J by 4 bases, with 11 bases between. The CDR3 loop spans 15 amino acids.

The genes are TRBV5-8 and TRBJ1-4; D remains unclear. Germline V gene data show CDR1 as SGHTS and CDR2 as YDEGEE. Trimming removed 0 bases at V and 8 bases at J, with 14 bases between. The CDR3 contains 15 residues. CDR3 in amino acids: CASSLARTGKEKLFF. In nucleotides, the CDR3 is TGTGCCAGCAGCTTGGCCAGGACGGGGAAGGAAAAACTGTTTTTT. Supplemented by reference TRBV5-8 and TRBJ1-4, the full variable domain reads EAGVTQSPTHLIKTRGQQATLRCSPISGHTSVYWYQQALGLGLQFLLWYDEGEERNRGNFPPRFSGRQFPNYSSELNVNALELEDSALYLCASSLARTGKEKLFFGSGTQLSVL.

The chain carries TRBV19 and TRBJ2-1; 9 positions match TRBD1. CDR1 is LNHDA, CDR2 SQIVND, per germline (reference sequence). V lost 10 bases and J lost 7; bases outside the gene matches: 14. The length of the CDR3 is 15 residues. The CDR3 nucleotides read TGTGCCACTCAACCCGGGACAGGGCCTTGGAATGAGCAGTTCTTC. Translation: CATQPGTGPWNEQFF.

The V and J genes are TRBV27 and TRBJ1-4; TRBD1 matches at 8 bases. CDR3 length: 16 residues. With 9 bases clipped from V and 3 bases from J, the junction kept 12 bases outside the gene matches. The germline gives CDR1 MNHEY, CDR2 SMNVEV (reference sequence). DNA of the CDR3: TGTGCCAGTAAGGTGACGACAGGGGCTCCTAATGAAAAACTGTTTTTT. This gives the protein CASKVTTGAPNEKLFF.

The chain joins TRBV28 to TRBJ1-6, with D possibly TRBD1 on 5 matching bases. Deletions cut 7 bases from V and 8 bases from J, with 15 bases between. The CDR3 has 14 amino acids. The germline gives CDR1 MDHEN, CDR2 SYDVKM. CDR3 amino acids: CASTLADSHSPLHF. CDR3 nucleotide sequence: TGTGCCAGCACCCTGGCCGACAGCCATTCACCCCTCCACTTT.

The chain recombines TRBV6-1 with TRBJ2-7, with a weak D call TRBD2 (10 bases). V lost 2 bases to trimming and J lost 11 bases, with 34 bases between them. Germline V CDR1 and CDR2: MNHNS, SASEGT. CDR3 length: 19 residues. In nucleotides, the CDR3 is TGTGCCAGCAGTGAAAGGACAGGACAGGGGACTAGCGTTTGGGAGTTGAAGTACTTC. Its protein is CASSERTGQGTSVWELKYF.

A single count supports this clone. The CDR3: CASRPDRGVNTIYF. The CDR3 DNA reads TGTGCCAGCAGACCGGACAGGGGGGTAAACACCATATATTTT. The chain joins TRBV5-4 to TRBJ1-3, with 10 bases matching TRBD1. The CDR3 covers 14 residues. The trim removed 5 bases at V and 6 bases at J, leaving 5 bases unmatched. In germline, CDR1 is SGHNT, CDR2 YYREEE (reference sequence). The complete variable domain, with remaining parts taken from reference TRBV5-4 and TRBJ1-3, reads ETGVTQSPTHLIKTRGQQVTLRCSSQSGHNTVSWYQQALGQGPQFIFQYYREEENGRGNFPPRFSGLQFPNYSSELNVNALELDDSALYLCASRPDRGVNTIYFGEGSWLTVV.